The 15 T cell receptor beta chains reported below all come from one sample, sequenced in a study of blood T cell repertoires in COVID-19. TCRdb's copy holds only in-frame clones and misses some; the assay was immunoSEQ multiplex PCR. The sample records hundreds of thousands of clones, approximately 91% being singletons. Sample: peripheral blood. These receptors were collected from a man between 60 and 70 years old who had recovered from COVID-19.

This rearrangement joins TRBV5-6 to TRBJ2-3; 9 bases are a match to TRBD2. Looked up from germline, CDR1 is SGHDT and CDR2 is YYEEEE. The CDR3 spans 15 residues. The V and J ends lost 4 bases and 2 bases, in that order; junction bases with no gene match: 5. Written as DNA, the CDR3 is TGTGCCAGCAGCGGGACTAGCTATTACACAGATACGCAGTATTTT. Translated, it gives CASSGTSYYTDTQYF.

This clone was counted a single time. The rearrangement links TRBV5-5 to TRBJ1-2; possibly TRBD1 for D (5 bases). CDR1 is SGHKS, CDR2 YYEKEE, per germline (reference sequence). V gave up 2 bases and J gave up 1 base, with 12 bases separating them. The CDR3 is 15 amino acids. The CDR3 region is CASSLGAGINYGYTF. The CDR3 nucleotides read TGTGCCAGCAGCTTAGGGGCAGGAATTAACTATGGCTACACCTTC.

This chain uses TRBV9 with TRBJ1-1; TRBD1 matches at 7 bases. V dropped 4 bases and J dropped 6; count of bases not matched to a gene: 6. The CDR3 contains 13 residues. Germline V gene sequence: CDR1 SGDLS, CDR2 YYNGEE. The CDR3 loop reads CASSRTGDAEAFF. As DNA, the CDR3 is TGTGCCAGCAGCCGAACAGGGGACGCTGAAGCTTTCTTT.

The chain combines TRBV4-3 with TRBJ2-2; perhaps TRBD2 as D (6 bases). V was cut by 4 bases and J by 3 bases, with 18 bases left in between. The CDR3 length is 17 residues. CDR1 and CDR2 (germline): LGHNA, YSLEER. The CDR3 DNA sequence: TGCGCCAGCAGCCCTCCGGGGAGGACTCTTTACACCGGGGAGCTGTTTTTT. This sequence encodes CASSPPGRTLYTGELFF.

This rearrangement joins TRBV7-2 to TRBJ1-3; D remains ambiguous. Trimming removed 4 bases at V and 5 bases at J, with 6 bases between. Germline assignment: CDR1 SGHTA and CDR2 FQGNSA. The CDR3 extends over 12 amino acids. CDR3 loop: CASSSQRNTIYF. CDR3 DNA: TGTGCCAGCAGCTCCCAGAGAAACACCATATATTTT.

The V gene is TRBV25-1, the J gene TRBJ1-5, with D unclear. The CDR3 extends over 13 amino acids. Germline lookup yields CDR1 MGHDK and CDR2 SYGVNS. Trimming stripped 7 bases from V and 2 bases from J, with 9 bases between. This CDR3 reads CASTGSGNQPQHF. The DNA of the CDR3 is TGTGCCAGCACCGGGTCGGGCAATCAGCCCCAGCATTTT. Looking up the rest from reference TRBV25-1 and TRBJ1-5 gives the full variable domain: EADIYQTPRYLVIGTGKKITLECSQTMGHDKMYWYQQDPGMELHLIHYSYGVNSTEKGDLSSESTVSRIRTEHFPLTLESARPSHTSQYLCASTGSGNQPQHFGDGTRLSIL.

The chain combines TRBV5-1 with TRBJ2-2; 8 bases are a match to TRBD1. Trimming took 0 bases from V and 4 from J; bases not matched to a gene: 2. CDR1 and CDR2 from the germline V gene are SGHRS and YFSETQ. This CDR3 contains 15 residues. The CDR3 nucleotides read TGCGCCAGCAGCTTGGTGACAGGGGTCACCGGGGAGCTGTTTTTT. Its translation is CASSLVTGVTGELFF.

This chain connects TRBV6-6 to TRBJ1-5; the match to TRBD1 covers 11 bases. After removal of 5 bases from V and 5 bases from J, the junction contained 5 bases not matched to a gene. The CDR3 sequence is 15 residues long. Per germline, CDR1 MNHNY and CDR2 SVGAGI (reference sequence). The CDR3 DNA follows: TGTGCCAGCAGTGCAGGACAGGGGGCGGATCAGCCCCAGCATTTT. It translates to CASSAGQGADQPQHF.

This clone was counted only a few times. V and J are TRBV3-1 (or the pseudogene TRBV3-2) and TRBJ1-6, with TRBD1 as a possible D gene (5 bases). Looked up from germline, CDR1 is LGHDT and CDR2 is YNNKEL (reference sequence). Trimming stripped 5 bases from V and 7 bases from J, with 15 bases between. The CDR3 totals 15 residues. CDR3 sequence reads: CASSTSSRGNSPLHF. CDR3 bases: TGTGCCAGCAGCACTTCGTCCCGGGGGAATTCACCCCTCCACTTT.

This chain joins TRBV18 and TRBJ2-2; D unresolved. There are 15 residues in the CDR3. Germline lookup yields CDR1 KGHSH and CDR2 LQKENI. The germline V and J ends were trimmed by 2 bases and 1 base, with 8 bases remaining between them. CDR3 nucleotide sequence: TGTGCCAGCTCACCAGGAGCTCTGAACACCGGGGAGCTGTTTTTT. Translated: CASSPGALNTGELFF.

J is TRBJ2-1 and V is TRBV5-1, with 9 bases aligning to TRBD2. V lost 4 bases and J lost 7; bases outside the gene matches: 9. The CDR3 runs to 15 residues. The V gene's germline CDR1 is SGHRS and CDR2 YFSETQ. CDR3 sequence (DNA): TGCGCCAGCAGCGTAGGGGCGGGAGGGCCTAATGAGCAGTTCTTC. This gives the protein CASSVGAGGPNEQFF.

The chain couples TRBV30 to TRBJ2-2; 10 bases match TRBD2. The CDR3 extends over 16 amino acids. With V trimmed by 1 base and J by 9 bases, 11 bases remained unmatched. Per germline, CDR1 GTSNPN and CDR2 SVGIG (reference sequence). The CDR3 region has the DNA TGTGCCTGGAGTGCCTTGAGCGGGAGGGGGCTTAGGGAGCTGTTTTTT. This translates into CAWSALSGRGLRELFF.

This chain uses TRBV5-3 with TRBJ2-1, with TRBD2 matching over 9 bases. TRBV5-3 is known as an ORF, though its function is uncertain. V lost 1 base to trimming and J lost 4 bases; unmatched junction nucleotides: 15. This CDR3 contains 19 residues. Written as DNA, the CDR3 is TGTGCCAGAAGCTTGCTGGGGCTAGCGGGGCCTGACCCTTACAATGAGCAGTTCTTC. Amino acid sequence: CARSLLGLAGPDPYNEQFF.

This sequence joins TRBV6-5 and TRBJ1-3, with a possible D match to TRBD1 (5 bases). The CDR3 has 15 residues. Trimming took off 6 bases at V and 2 bases at J, with 14 bases between the two ends. In germline, CDR1 is MNHEY, CDR2 SVGAGI. This CDR3 is CASSLGGGPGNTIYF. As DNA, the CDR3 is TGTGCCAGCAGCCTGGGGGGGGGTCCTGGAAACACCATATATTTT.

Worth noting for this clone: Given the absence of the conserved phenylalanine or tryptophan at the CDR3 end, a read error is likely. It is unclear where the CDR3 begins or ends on the DNA, so no DNA is shown, and the CDR3 is as TCRdb lists it. J is TRBJ2-7 and V is TRBV10-2; the D segment call TRBD2 is taken from the table without a DNA check. The germline CDR1 and CDR2 sequences are WSHSY and SAAADI. Including both end residues, the CDR3 is 11 amino acids long. CDR3 loop: CASSEGIAGAI.